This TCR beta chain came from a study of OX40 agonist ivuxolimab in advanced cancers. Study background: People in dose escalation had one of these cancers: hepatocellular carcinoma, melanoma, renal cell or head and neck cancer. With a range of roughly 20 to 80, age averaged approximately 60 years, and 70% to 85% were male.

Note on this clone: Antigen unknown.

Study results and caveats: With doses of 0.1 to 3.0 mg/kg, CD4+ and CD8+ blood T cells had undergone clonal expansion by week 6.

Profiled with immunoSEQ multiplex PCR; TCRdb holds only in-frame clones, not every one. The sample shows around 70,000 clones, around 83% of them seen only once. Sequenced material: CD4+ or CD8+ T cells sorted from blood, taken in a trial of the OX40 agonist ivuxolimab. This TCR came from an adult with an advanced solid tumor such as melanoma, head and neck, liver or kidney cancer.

CDR3 amino acids: CASSTYRTSGDTQYF. DNA of the CDR3: TGTGCCAGCAGCACGTACCGGACTAGCGGAGATACGCAGTATTTT. The V call is TRBV7-2, the J call TRBJ2-3, with 10 bases aligning to TRBD2. This CDR3 has 15 amino acids. From germline, CDR1 is SGHTA and CDR2 FQGNSA. V gave up 5 bases and J gave up 5 bases; unmatched junction bases: 7.